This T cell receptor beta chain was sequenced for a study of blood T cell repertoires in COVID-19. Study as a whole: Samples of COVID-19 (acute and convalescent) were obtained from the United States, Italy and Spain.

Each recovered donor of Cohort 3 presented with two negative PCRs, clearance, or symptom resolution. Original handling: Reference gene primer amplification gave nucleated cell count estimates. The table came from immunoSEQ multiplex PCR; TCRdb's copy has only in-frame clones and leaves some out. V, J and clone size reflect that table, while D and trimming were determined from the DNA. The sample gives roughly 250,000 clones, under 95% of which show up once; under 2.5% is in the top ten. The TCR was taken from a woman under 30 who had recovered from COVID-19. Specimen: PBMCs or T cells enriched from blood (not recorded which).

Here the CDR3 DNA reads TGCAGTGCTAGTTCGACAACAAATTATGGCTACACCTTC. Its protein product is CSASSTTNYGYTF. The chain combines TRBV20-1 with TRBJ1-2; D gene uncertain. The CDR3 extends over 13 amino acids. The V end was cut by 3 bases, the J end by 5 bases, with 13 bases between. Germline V CDR1 and CDR2: DFQATT, SNEGSKA (reference sequence).